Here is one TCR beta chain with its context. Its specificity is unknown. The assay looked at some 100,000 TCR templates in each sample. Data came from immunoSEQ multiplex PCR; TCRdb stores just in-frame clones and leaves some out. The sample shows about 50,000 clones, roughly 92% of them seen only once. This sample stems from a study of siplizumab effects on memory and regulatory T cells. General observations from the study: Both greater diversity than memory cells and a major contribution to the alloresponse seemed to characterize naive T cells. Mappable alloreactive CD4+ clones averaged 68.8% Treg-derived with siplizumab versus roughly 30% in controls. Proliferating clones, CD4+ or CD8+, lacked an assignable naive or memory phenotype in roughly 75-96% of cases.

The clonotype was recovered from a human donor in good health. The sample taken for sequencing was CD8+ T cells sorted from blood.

This CDR3 is CASSVSGTFNTGELFF. The CDR3 region has the DNA TGTGCCAGCAGCGTCTCCGGGACATTCAACACCGGGGAGCTGTTTTTT. This sequence joins TRBV11-2 and TRBJ2-2; tentative D call: TRBD1 (6 bases). CDR1 and CDR2 (germline): SGHAT, FQNNGV. This CDR3 region has 16 residues. V gave up 5 bases and J gave up 2 bases, with 15 bases separating them.